Listed below are T cell receptor beta chains from one sample, sequenced in a study of blood T cell repertoires in COVID-19. TCRdb's copy holds only in-frame clones and misses some; the assay was immunoSEQ multiplex PCR. The data hold approximately 250,000 clones, with approximately 86% observed a single time. What was sequenced was peripheral blood. The receptors originated from a woman in her 70s with COVID-19, enrolled during active disease. Both conserved end residues are part of each CDR3. Fields, in order: V gene, J gene, D gene, clone size, CDR3 DNA, CDR3 protein. D genes are given only for firm matches. Not every row has a clone size; where given, it reads once, few, many or a size class.

V: TRBV11-2; J: TRBJ2-4; D: TRBD2; size: -; DNA: TGTGCCAGCAGCGCCACTAGCGGGGGGGACACTCAGTACTTC; CDR3: CASSATSGGDTQYF
V: TRBV5-6; J: TRBJ1-2; D: TRBD1; size: -; DNA: TGTGCCAGCAGCTTCTCCGGGACAGGGAACTATGGCTACACCTTC; CDR3: CASSFSGTGNYGYTF
V: TRBV2; J: TRBJ2-7; D: -; size: few; DNA: TGTGCCAGCAGTGAAGCTGAGGCTAAGGAGTACTTC; CDR3: CASSEAEAKEYF
V: TRBV30; J: TRBJ2-2; D: -; size: -; DNA: TGTGCCTGGGACCCTACGGGGACGAACACCGGGGAGCTGTTTTTT; CDR3: CAWDPTGTNTGELFF
V: TRBV19; J: TRBJ1-5; D: -; size: -; DNA: TGTGCCAGTAGTATTCTTGGTCAGGGTATCAATCAGCCCCAGCATTTT; CDR3: CASSILGQGINQPQHF
V: TRBV19; J: TRBJ2-5; D: TRBD2; size: -; DNA: TGTGCCAGTAGTCCGCTCTGGGCCGGGGGGGTAAAAGAGACCCAGTACTTC; CDR3: CASSPLWAGGVKETQYF
V: TRBV5-1; J: TRBJ2-3; D: TRBD1; size: -; DNA: TGCGCCAGCAGCCTACCGACAGGGGTGGCAGATACGCAGTATTTT; CDR3: CASSLPTGVADTQYF
V: TRBV4-3; J: TRBJ1-4; D: -; size: -; DNA: TGCGCCAGCAGCCAAGTCGCGGACAGTGATGAAAAACTGTTTTTT; CDR3: CASSQVADSDEKLFF
V: TRBV5-5; J: TRBJ1-3; D: -; size: -; DNA: TGTGCCAGCAGCGCGGGGCTCACGAGCTCTGGAAACACCATATATTTT; CDR3: CASSAGLTSSGNTIYF
V: TRBV18; J: TRBJ2-7; D: -; size: -; DNA: TGTGCCAGCTCCCCCAGACACTACGAGCAGTACTTC; CDR3: CASSPRHYEQYF
V: TRBV27; J: TRBJ2-7; D: -; size: -; DNA: TGTGCCAGCAGTTTATCGGTCGTCGGGACCTCCGGAGGGTCCGAGCAGTACTTC; CDR3: CASSLSVVGTSGGSEQYF
V: TRBV25-1; J: TRBJ1-1; D: -; size: once; DNA: TGTGCCAGCATGCGGGGAGGCACTGAAGCTTTCTTT; CDR3: CASMRGGTEAFF
V: TRBV5-1; J: TRBJ2-3; D: TRBD1; size: once; DNA: TGCGCCAGCAGCGCGGGACAGGGGGGGACAGATACGCAGTATTTT; CDR3: CASSAGQGGTDTQYF
V: TRBV27; J: TRBJ2-1; D: TRBD1; size: once; DNA: TGTGCCAGCAAGCCGGACAGGGGGAGCAATGAGCAGTTCTTC; CDR3: CASKPDRGSNEQFF
V: TRBV2; J: TRBJ2-1; D: -; size: -; DNA: TGTGCCAGCACGGGGGACAGCTCCTACAATGAGCAGTTCTTC; CDR3: CASTGDSSYNEQFF
V: TRBV24-1; J: TRBJ2-3; D: TRBD1; size: -; DNA: TGTGCCACGGGGACAGGTGTAGATACGCAGTATTTT; CDR3: CATGTGVDTQYF
V: TRBV9; J: TRBJ2-3; D: -; size: few; DNA: TGTGCCAGCAGCGCCGACAGGACGTCCACAGATACGCAGTATTTT; CDR3: CASSADRTSTDTQYF
V: TRBV6-5; J: TRBJ1-5; D: -; size: -; DNA: TGTGCCAGCAGACCAACAGGGAACAATCAGCCCCAGCATTTT; CDR3: CASRPTGNNQPQHF
V: TRBV2; J: TRBJ2-1; D: -; size: few; DNA: TGTGCCAGCAGCCCCACTTCCTACAATGAGCAGTTCTTC; CDR3: CASSPTSYNEQFF
V: TRBV14; J: TRBJ2-2; D: -; size: -; DNA: TGTGCCAGCAGCCAACTCGTTACCGGGGAGCTGTTTTTT; CDR3: CASSQLVTGELFF
V: TRBV19; J: TRBJ1-1; D: -; size: -; DNA: TGTGCCAGTAGCCGGTCAGGGCTGAACACTGAAGCTTTCTTT; CDR3: CASSRSGLNTEAFF
V: TRBV5-6; J: TRBJ2-1; D: TRBD1; size: -; DNA: TGTGCCAGCAGCTACCGGGACAGGGTTTTCTTC; CDR3: CASSYRDRVFF
V: TRBV2; J: TRBJ2-7; D: -; size: few; DNA: TGTGCCAGCAGTGGAACAGGGAACCACGAGCAGTACTTC; CDR3: CASSGTGNHEQYF
V: TRBV4-3; J: TRBJ2-3; D: TRBD2; size: once; DNA: TGCGCCAGCAGCCAAGCACGGCTAGCGGGGGGGCTTGGCACAGATACGCAGTATTTT; CDR3: CASSQARLAGGLGTDTQYF
V: TRBV10-3; J: TRBJ1-1; D: TRBD1; size: -; DNA: TGTGCCATCAGTGCGGGACAGATAAACACTGAAGCTTTCTTT; CDR3: CAISAGQINTEAFF
V: TRBV27; J: TRBJ1-1; D: -; size: -; DNA: TGTGCCAGCAGTTTATACGGCTTTCGGGACACTGAAGCTTTCTTT; CDR3: CASSLYGFRDTEAFF
V: TRBV5-4; J: TRBJ2-7; D: -; size: -; DNA: TGTGCCAGCAGCTTGGGTACAGGGGGGGGATACGAGCAGTACTTC; CDR3: CASSLGTGGGYEQYF
V: TRBV6-5; J: TRBJ2-5; D: TRBD1; size: -; DNA: TGTGCCAGCAGTCGAACAGGGGTACGAGAGACCCAGTACTTC; CDR3: CASSRTGVRETQYF
V: TRBV4-1; J: TRBJ2-3; D: -; size: once; DNA: TGCGCCAGCAGCCTCGTAACTGTACTTAGCACAGATACGCAGTATTTT; CDR3: CASSLVTVLSTDTQYF
V: TRBV10-1; J: TRBJ1-1; D: -; size: -; DNA: TGCGCCAGCAGTGAGGGCCCCAACAGGAGGAACACTGAAGCTTTCTTT; CDR3: CASSEGPNRRNTEAFF
V: TRBV2; J: TRBJ2-1; D: TRBD1; size: -; DNA: TGTGCCAGCGAGGGACAGGGATACAATGAGCAGTTCTTC; CDR3: CASEGQGYNEQFF
V: TRBV6-5; J: TRBJ1-6; D: TRBD1; size: -; DNA: TGTGCCAGCAGTCCCGGGGACAGGGAGAATTCACCCCTCCACTTT; CDR3: CASSPGDRENSPLHF
V: TRBV27; J: TRBJ2-1; D: -; size: -; DNA: TGTGCCAGCAGTACGGCGGCTAGTTCGATCTCCTACAATGAGCAGTTCTTC; CDR3: CASSTAASSISYNEQFF
V: TRBV7-9; J: TRBJ2-3; D: TRBD2; size: -; DNA: TGTGCCAGCAGCCACCCACTAGCGGGGGAGATCACAGATACGCAGTATTTT; CDR3: CASSHPLAGEITDTQYF
V: TRBV10-3; J: TRBJ2-5; D: -; size: -; DNA: TGTGCGCACTCTGAGGGATGGGAGACCCAGTACTTC; CDR3: CAHSEGWETQYF
V: TRBV19; J: TRBJ2-3; D: TRBD2; size: once; DNA: TGTGCCAGTAGTATAGACCTTAGCGGGGCAAGCACAGATACGCAGTATTTT; CDR3: CASSIDLSGASTDTQYF
V: TRBV7-2; J: TRBJ2-3; D: TRBD2; size: once; DNA: TGTGCCAGCAGCCGGACTAGTGTGGATACGCAGTATTTT; CDR3: CASSRTSVDTQYF
V: TRBV2; J: TRBJ1-5; D: TRBD1; size: -; DNA: TGTGCCAGCAGTGAGGGACAGGGGGCCAAGCCCCAGCATTTT; CDR3: CASSEGQGAKPQHF
V: TRBV23-1; J: TRBJ1-1; D: -; size: -; DNA: TGCGCCTGTTCAGGGGCCAACACTGAAGCTTTCTTT; CDR3: CACSGANTEAFF
V: TRBV6-6; J: TRBJ2-6; D: -; size: -; DNA: TGTGCCAGCAGTCCCAAACCCTATAGCTCTGGGGCCAACGTCCTGACTTTC; CDR3: CASSPKPYSSGANVLTF
V: TRBV7-9; J: TRBJ1-1; D: -; size: -; DNA: TGTGCCAGCAGCTTCCAAGACAGGTGGGACACTGAAGCTTTCTTT; CDR3: CASSFQDRWDTEAFF
V: TRBV30; J: TRBJ2-6; D: TRBD1; size: once; DNA: TGTGCCTGGAGTCGGTCGCGAGGGGGCCCAGGGGTCTCTGGGGCCAACGTCCTGACTTTC; CDR3: CAWSRSRGGPGVSGANVLTF
V: TRBV6-5; J: TRBJ1-1; D: TRBD1; size: -; DNA: TGTGCCAGCACCCAGGGACAGACCGGGGCTTTCTTT; CDR3: CASTQGQTGAFF
V: TRBV5-1; J: TRBJ2-7; D: TRBD1; size: -; DNA: TGCGCCAGCAGCGGATCCGGGACAGTGTCGTACGAGCAGTACTTC; CDR3: CASSGSGTVSYEQYF
V: TRBV10-3; J: TRBJ2-7; D: -; size: -; DNA: TGTGCCATCAGTGAGACGATGTCCCTGGGGCCGAGCTACGAGCAGTACTTC; CDR3: CAISETMSLGPSYEQYF
V: TRBV27; J: TRBJ2-7; D: TRBD1; size: -; DNA: TGTGCCAGCAGTACCAGCCTGGACAGGGCCTACGAGCAGTACTTC; CDR3: CASSTSLDRAYEQYF
V: TRBV11-3; J: TRBJ2-7; D: -; size: -; DNA: TGTGCCAGCAGCTTAGATCGTTACGAGCAGTACTTC; CDR3: CASSLDRYEQYF
V: TRBV6-5; J: TRBJ1-6; D: -; size: -; DNA: TGTGCCAGCAGTTACTTTAGGGGCTCACCCCTCCACTTT; CDR3: CASSYFRGSPLHF
V: TRBV9; J: TRBJ1-4; D: -; size: once; DNA: TGTGCCAGCAGCGTAGACGGGTCCGGGGAAAAACTGTTTTTT; CDR3: CASSVDGSGEKLFF
V: TRBV21-1; J: TRBJ1-5; D: -; size: -; DNA: TGTGCCAGCAGCAAAGAAAGGACAGGGAATAGCAATCAGCCCCAGCATTTT; CDR3: CASSKERTGNSNQPQHF
V: TRBV5-8; J: TRBJ1-4; D: TRBD1; size: -; DNA: TGTGCCAGCAGCCGGGGACAGGGACCAACTAATGAAAAACTGTTTTTT; CDR3: CASSRGQGPTNEKLFF